This TCR beta chain derives from a study of blood T cell repertoires in COVID-19. For the study at large: Whether acute or convalescent, the COVID-19 samples came from the United States, Italy and Spain.

The V and J ends lost 0 bases and 2 bases respectively, with 17 bases between them. The CDR3 totals 17 residues. Germline V CDR1 and CDR2: SGHRS, YFSETQ. Assay used: immunoSEQ multiplex PCR; TCRdb lists only in-frame clones, some missing. The sample holds approximately 54,000 clones, 86% seen once. The J gene is TRBJ2-5, the V gene TRBV5-1; TRBD1 might be the D (6 bases). Specimen: peripheral blood. The source of this sequence is a man at least 80 years old with active COVID-19. CDR3 bases: TGCGCCAGCAGCTTGGCCGGACAGCCCTTACCTCAAGAGACCCAGTACTTC. It specifies CASSLAGQPLPQETQYF.